This is a list of T cell receptor beta chains from one sample in a study of blood T cell repertoires in COVID-19. Sequencing used immunoSEQ multiplex PCR; TCRdb keeps in-frame clones, though not all of them. The table lists tens of thousands of clones, 80% of them singletons, with about 18% in the top ten. The source material was peripheral blood. The origin of the receptors is a man between 65 and 80 years old who had recovered from COVID-19. Each CDR3 is given with its conserved first and last residue. The D gene is left open where the match is weak. Rows may omit the clone size; those that give it use once, few, many or a size class.

TRBV30	NA	few	TRBJ1-6	TGTGCCTGGAGCCCCTCCGCGGCCGGGAATTCACCCCTCCACTTT	CAWSPSAAGNSPLHF
TRBV7-8	NA	NA	TRBJ2-3	TGTGCCAGCAGCTTAACCGGAAACTCACAGAGCACAGATACGCAGTATTTT	CASSLTGNSQSTDTQYF
TRBV5-1	TRBD2	NA	TRBJ2-3	TGCGCCAGCAGCTCTAGCGGGATTAGCACAGATACGCAGTATTTT	CASSSSGISTDTQYF
TRBV7-7	NA	NA	TRBJ2-2	TGTGCCAGCAGCTTAAGCCCGGGACAGAACACCGGGGAGCTGTTTTTT	CASSLSPGQNTGELFF
TRBV5-1	TRBD1	NA	TRBJ1-4	TGCGCCAGCAGCTTCCAGGGGGCTGAAAAACTGTTTTTT	CASSFQGAEKLFF
TRBV27	NA	NA	TRBJ2-3	TGTGCCAGCAGTTCCCATTCTTGGGGCTACACGCAGTATTTT	CASSSHSWGYTQYF
TRBV7-8	TRBD1	NA	TRBJ2-2	TGTGCCAGCAGCTTAATCCGGGGACAGATGAACACCGGGGAGCTGTTTTTT	CASSLIRGQMNTGELFF
TRBV9	NA	NA	TRBJ1-5	TGTGCCAGCTCTCGAGGAGCGGGGGCGAGCCAGCCCCAGCATTTT	CASSRGAGASQPQHF
TRBV19	TRBD1	NA	TRBJ1-2	TGTGCCAGTAGCTGGGACAGGACAGGCTATGGCTACACCTTC	CASSWDRTGYGYTF
TRBV6-1	TRBD1	NA	TRBJ2-2	TGTGCCAGCAGTGCCGGGACAGGGGTTAGGAACACCGGGGAGCTGTTTTTT	CASSAGTGVRNTGELFF
TRBV3-1/TRBV3-2	TRBD2	NA	TRBJ2-3	TGTGCCAGCAGCCAAGGAGTAGCGGGGGGGACTAGCACAGATACGCAGTATTTT	CASSQGVAGGTSTDTQYF
TRBV15	TRBD2	NA	TRBJ2-1	TGTGCCACCAGCAGGGGAGCGGGAGACTCCTACAATGAGCAGTTCTTC	CATSRGAGDSYNEQFF
TRBV28	NA	NA	TRBJ1-5	TGTGCCAGCAGTTTATATCCAGGGGATAGCAATCAGCCCCAGCATTTT	CASSLYPGDSNQPQHF
TRBV6-6	NA	NA	TRBJ1-5	TGTGCCAGCAGTCCGGGGAATAGCAATCAGCCCCAGCATTTT	CASSPGNSNQPQHF
TRBV12-3/TRBV12-4	TRBD1	NA	TRBJ1-1	TGTGCCAGCAGAGACAGGGAAGTGACTGAAGCTTTCTTT	CASRDREVTEAFF
TRBV27	TRBD2	NA	TRBJ2-7	TGTGCCAGCAGCCCCGGCGGGGGGGGATCCTACGAGCAGTACTTC	CASSPGGGGSYEQYF
TRBV2	TRBD1	NA	TRBJ1-4	TGTGCCAGCAGTTCCGGGACAGGGGTTGAAAAACTGTTTTTT	CASSSGTGVEKLFF
TRBV7-2	NA	NA	TRBJ1-1	TGTGCCAGCAGCTTAGACAGGACGACCCCTGAAGCTTTCTTT	CASSLDRTTPEAFF
TRBV28	TRBD2	NA	TRBJ2-6	TGTGCCAGCAGTTTAAATAGCGGGGGTACTTCTGGGGCCAACGTCCTGACTTTC	CASSLNSGGTSGANVLTF
TRBV5-1	TRBD2	NA	TRBJ2-1	TGCGCCAGCAGCTTGGGAGGGGGGACTAGCGGTGGAAATGAGCAGTTCTTC	CASSLGGGTSGGNEQFF
TRBV28	NA	NA	TRBJ2-1	TGTGCCAGCAGTTCCGGTACTGCTGTGAATGAGCAGTTCTTC	CASSSGTAVNEQFF
TRBV6-5	NA	few	TRBJ2-2	TGTGCCAGCAGTTTGGTCCAGATAAGCACCGGGGAGCTGTTTTTT	CASSLVQISTGELFF
TRBV19	NA	NA	TRBJ2-2	TGTGCCAGTAATTGGGGGCCGAACACCGGGGAGCTGTTTTTT	CASNWGPNTGELFF
TRBV7-8	TRBD1	NA	TRBJ1-2	TGTGCCAGCAGCGTGACAGGGAACTATGGCTACACCTTC	CASSVTGNYGYTF
TRBV18	NA	NA	TRBJ2-7	TGTGCCAGCTCACCGCGAAATTACGAGCAGTACTTC	CASSPRNYEQYF
TRBV5-4	NA	NA	TRBJ1-4	TGTGCCAGCAGCTTCGGACAGTCAACTAATGAAAAACTGTTTTTT	CASSFGQSTNEKLFF
TRBV3-1/TRBV3-2	TRBD1	NA	TRBJ1-2	TGTGCCAGCAGACGGTCGGGGACAGCGTTGGGGTATGAGGGCTACACCTTC	CASRRSGTALGYEGYTF
TRBV27	TRBD1	few	TRBJ2-2	TGTGCCACCAAACTCGCTAGACAGGGAAACACCGGGGAGCTGTTTTTT	CATKLARQGNTGELFF
TRBV5-1	NA	NA	TRBJ2-2	TGCGCCAGCAGCCCCGTAGAAAAATCGGCGGACACCGGGGAGCTGTTTTTT	CASSPVEKSADTGELFF
TRBV5-4	TRBD2	NA	TRBJ2-3	TGTGCCAGCAGCTCGCGGACTAGCGGGAGTACTGCTACGCAGTATTTT	CASSSRTSGSTATQYF
TRBV19	TRBD1	NA	TRBJ1-6	TGTGCCAGTAGCCCTGACAGGGCAGGCTCACCCCTCCACTTT	CASSPDRAGSPLHF
TRBV7-2	NA	NA	TRBJ2-1	TGTGCCAGCAGCCCTTTAATGGCGGGAAACTCCTACAATGAGCAGTTCTTC	CASSPLMAGNSYNEQFF
TRBV7-8	NA	NA	TRBJ2-5	TGTGCCAGCAGCTTAGCGACTGCGGCACACCAAGAGACCCAGTACTTC	CASSLATAAHQETQYF
TRBV7-9	NA	NA	TRBJ2-7	TGTGCCAGCAGCTTGAACAGTTTAAATCACGAGCAGTACTTC	CASSLNSLNHEQYF
TRBV30	TRBD2	NA	TRBJ2-5	TGTGCCTGGAGCTCCAACGGGGGGGCCCGGGAGACCCAGTACTTC	CAWSSNGGARETQYF
TRBV12-1	NA	NA	TRBJ2-1	TGTGCCAGCAGCCCCAAGCGGGATAGCTCCTACAATGAGCAGTTCTTC	CASSPKRDSSYNEQFF
TRBV11-3	TRBD2	NA	TRBJ2-3	TGTGCCAGCAGCCGGGGGAGGGGAGCAGATACGCAGTATTTT	CASSRGRGADTQYF
TRBV7-6	NA	NA	TRBJ2-1	TGTGCCAGCAGCCCCTCGGTGCCGAGCTCCTACAATGAGCAGTTCTTC	CASSPSVPSSYNEQFF
TRBV7-2	TRBD2	NA	TRBJ2-1	TGTGCCAGCAGCTTGACTAGCAGTGCGAATGAGCAGTTCTTC	CASSLTSSANEQFF
TRBV6-1	TRBD1	NA	TRBJ1-3	TGTGCCAGCAGTGGGATACCGGGACAGCAGGCGGGAAACACCATATATTTT	CASSGIPGQQAGNTIYF
TRBV7-3	NA	NA	TRBJ1-1	TGTGCCAGCAGCTTCAATCCGAACACTGAAGCTTTCTTT	CASSFNPNTEAFF
TRBV5-8	NA	NA	TRBJ1-1	TGTGCCAGCAGCAAAAATACAGGGAGCCTGAACACTGAAGCTTTCTTT	CASSKNTGSLNTEAFF
TRBV28	NA	NA	TRBJ2-5	TGTGCCAGCAGTTCAGTACAAGAGACCCAGTACTTC	CASSSVQETQYF
TRBV15	TRBD2	NA	TRBJ2-3	TGTGCCACCAGCAGAGATCCAGCGGGGGGGACAGATACGCAGTATTTT	CATSRDPAGGTDTQYF
TRBV12-3/TRBV12-4	TRBD1	once	TRBJ2-1	TGTGCCAGCACTCTGGACAGGGTCAATGAGCAGTTCTTC	CASTLDRVNEQFF
TRBV19	TRBD1	NA	TRBJ2-3	TGTGCCAGTAGTGGACAGGGGACGGTAGATACGCAGTATTTT	CASSGQGTVDTQYF
TRBV11-3	TRBD1	NA	TRBJ1-1	TGTGCCAGCAGCTTAGGCGACAGGGGGCAAAGGAACACTGAAGCTTTCTTT	CASSLGDRGQRNTEAFF
TRBV5-5	NA	once	TRBJ1-1	TGTGCCAGCAGCTTTCCAGGCAATCAGGCGGGCACTGAAGCTTTCTTT	CASSFPGNQAGTEAFF
TRBV6-6	NA	NA	TRBJ2-7	TGTGCCAGCAGGGCCCACGGAGGCGAGAGCTCCTACGAGCAGTACTTC	CASRAHGGESSYEQYF
TRBV4-1	NA	NA	TRBJ1-2	TGCGCCAGCAGCCAAGAGGAGGGTAACTATGGCTACACCTTC	CASSQEEGNYGYTF
TRBV25-1	TRBD1	NA	TRBJ1-3	TGTGCCAGCTCCGGGGCGGGACAGGGGTCTGGAAACACCATATATTTT	CASSGAGQGSGNTIYF
TRBV4-1	TRBD1	NA	TRBJ2-3	TGCGCCAGCAGCCGAGGACAGGGCTTCCGCACAGATACGCAGTATTTT	CASSRGQGFRTDTQYF
TRBV7-2	NA	NA	TRBJ1-5	TGTGCCAGCAGTTTAAACTCCGCGAACAATCAGCCCCAGCATTTT	CASSLNSANNQPQHF
TRBV19	NA	NA	TRBJ1-5	TGTGCCAGTAGTCAAGGGGTCACGAGCAATCAGCCCCAGCATTTT	CASSQGVTSNQPQHF